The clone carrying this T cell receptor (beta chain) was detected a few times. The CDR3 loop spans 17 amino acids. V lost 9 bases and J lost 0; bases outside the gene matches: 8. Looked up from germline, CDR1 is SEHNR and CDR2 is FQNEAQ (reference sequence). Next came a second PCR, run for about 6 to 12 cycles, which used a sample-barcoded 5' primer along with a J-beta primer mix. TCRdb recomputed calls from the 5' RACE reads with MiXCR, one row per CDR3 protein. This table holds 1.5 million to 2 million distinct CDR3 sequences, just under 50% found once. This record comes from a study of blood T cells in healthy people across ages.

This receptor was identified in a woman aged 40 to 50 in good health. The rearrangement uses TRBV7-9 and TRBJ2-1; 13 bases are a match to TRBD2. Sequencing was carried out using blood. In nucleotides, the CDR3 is TGTGCCAGAAAAGGGACTAGCGGGGCAAGCTCCTACAATGAGCAGTTCTTC. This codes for CARKGTSGASSYNEQFF.